At least ten counts were recorded for the clone carrying this T cell receptor beta chain. The data were obtained in a study of early T cells in non-severe SARS-CoV-2 infection. The CDR3 loop spans 13 amino acids. CDR1 and CDR2 (germline): SGHTA, FQGNSA. Trimming removed 3 bases at V and 3 bases at J, with 8 bases between. TCRdb analysed the 5' RACE reads with MiXCR anew, one entry per CDR3 protein. The top ten clones hold approximately 8.7% of a sample with nearly 45,000 distinct CDR3 sequences, roughly a tenth of them seen once. Sequenced sample: whole blood. The chain is built from TRBV7-2 and TRBJ1-1; no definite D call. This TCR was sampled from an adult who was a healthcare worker with PCR-confirmed SARS-CoV-2 infection or an uninfected control (not recorded which). As DNA, the CDR3 is TGTGCCAGCAGCTTGGGAACATACACTGAAGCTTTCTTT. Its translation: CASSLGTYTEAFF.